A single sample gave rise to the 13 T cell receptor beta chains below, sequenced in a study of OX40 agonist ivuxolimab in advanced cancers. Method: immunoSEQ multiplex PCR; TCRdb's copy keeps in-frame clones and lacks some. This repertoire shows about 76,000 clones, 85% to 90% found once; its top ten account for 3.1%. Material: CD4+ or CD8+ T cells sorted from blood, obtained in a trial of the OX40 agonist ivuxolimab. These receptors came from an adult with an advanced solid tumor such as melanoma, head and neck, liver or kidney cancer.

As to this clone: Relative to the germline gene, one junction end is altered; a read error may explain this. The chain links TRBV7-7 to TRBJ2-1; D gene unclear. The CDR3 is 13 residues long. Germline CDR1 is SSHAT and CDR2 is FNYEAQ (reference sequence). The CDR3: CASSFGDRNEQFF. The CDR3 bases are TGTGCTAGCAGCTTCGGTGATCGTAATGAGCAGTTCTTC.

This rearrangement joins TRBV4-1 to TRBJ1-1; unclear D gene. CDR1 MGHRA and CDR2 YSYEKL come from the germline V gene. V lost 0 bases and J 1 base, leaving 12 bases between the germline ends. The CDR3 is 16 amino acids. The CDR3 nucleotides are TGCGCCAGCAGCCAAGAGGGCAGCTCACGGAACACTGAAGCTTTCTTT. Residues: CASSQEGSSRNTEAFF.

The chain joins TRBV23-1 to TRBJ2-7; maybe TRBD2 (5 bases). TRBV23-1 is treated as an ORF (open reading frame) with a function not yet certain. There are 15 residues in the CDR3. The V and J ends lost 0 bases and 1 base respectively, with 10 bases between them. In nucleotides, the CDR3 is TGCGCCAGCAGTCAATCCGGGATACATTCCTACGAGCAGTACTTC. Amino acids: CASSQSGIHSYEQYF.

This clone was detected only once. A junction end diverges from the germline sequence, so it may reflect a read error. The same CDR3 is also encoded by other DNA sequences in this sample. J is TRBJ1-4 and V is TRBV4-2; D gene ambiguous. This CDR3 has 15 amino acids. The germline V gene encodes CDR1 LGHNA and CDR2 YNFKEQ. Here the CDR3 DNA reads TGTGCCAGTAGCCAGAGAGGACGCACGGATGAAAAACTGTTTTTT. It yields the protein CASSQRGRTDEKLFF.

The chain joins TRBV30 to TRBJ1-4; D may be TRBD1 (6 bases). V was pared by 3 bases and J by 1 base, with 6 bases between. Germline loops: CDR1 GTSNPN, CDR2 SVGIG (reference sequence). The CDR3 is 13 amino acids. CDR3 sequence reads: CAWRQGTNEKLFF. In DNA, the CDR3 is TGTGCCTGGAGACAGGGAACTAATGAAAAACTGTTTTTT.

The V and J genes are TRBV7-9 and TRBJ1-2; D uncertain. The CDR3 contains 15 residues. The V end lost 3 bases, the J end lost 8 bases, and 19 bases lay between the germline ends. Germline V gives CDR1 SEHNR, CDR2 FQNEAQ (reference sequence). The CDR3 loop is CASSFVEGSPRGYTF. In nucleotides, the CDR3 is TGTGCCAGCAGCTTTGTTGAGGGAAGTCCGCGCGGCTACACCTTC.

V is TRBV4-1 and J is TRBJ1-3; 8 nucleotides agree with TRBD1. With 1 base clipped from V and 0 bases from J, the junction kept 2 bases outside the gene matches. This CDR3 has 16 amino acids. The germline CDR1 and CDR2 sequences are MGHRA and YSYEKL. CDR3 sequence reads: CASSQGRGPSGNTIYF. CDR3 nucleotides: TGCGCCAGCAGCCAAGGCAGGGGGCCCTCTGGAAACACCATATATTTT.

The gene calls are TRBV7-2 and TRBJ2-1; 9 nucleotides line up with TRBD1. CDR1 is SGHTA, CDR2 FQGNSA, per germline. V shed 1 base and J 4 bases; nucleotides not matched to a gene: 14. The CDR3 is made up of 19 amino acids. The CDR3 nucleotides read TGTGCCAGCAGCTTAGACGGTACGAGGCGGGACAGGGCATACAATGAGCAGTTCTTC. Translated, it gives CASSLDGTRRDRAYNEQFF.

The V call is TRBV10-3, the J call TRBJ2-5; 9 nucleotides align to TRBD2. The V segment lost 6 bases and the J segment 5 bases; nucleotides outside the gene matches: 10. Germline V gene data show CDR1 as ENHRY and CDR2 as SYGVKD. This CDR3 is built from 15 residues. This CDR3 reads CAIRDSGGEGETQYF. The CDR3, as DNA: TGTGCCATCAGGGATAGCGGGGGAGAGGGGGAGACCCAGTACTTC.

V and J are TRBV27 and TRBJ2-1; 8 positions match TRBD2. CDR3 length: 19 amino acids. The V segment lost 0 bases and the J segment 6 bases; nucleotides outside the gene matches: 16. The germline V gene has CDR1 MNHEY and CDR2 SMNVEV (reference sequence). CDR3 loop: CASSLSISGGPRSSNEQFF. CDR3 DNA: TGTGCCAGCAGTTTATCAATAAGCGGGGGACCCAGGAGTTCCAATGAGCAGTTCTTC.

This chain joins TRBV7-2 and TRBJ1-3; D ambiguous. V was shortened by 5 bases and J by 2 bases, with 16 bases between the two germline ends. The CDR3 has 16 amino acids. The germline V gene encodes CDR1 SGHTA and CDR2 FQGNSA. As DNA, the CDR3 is TGTGCCAGCAGCCCAAACATCCTAGTCACTGGAAACACCATATATTTT. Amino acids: CASSPNILVTGNTIYF. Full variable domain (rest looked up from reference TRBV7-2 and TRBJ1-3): GAGVSQSPSNKVTEKGKDVELRCDPISGHTALYWYRQSLGQGLEFLIYFQGNSAPDKSGLPSDRFSAERTGGSVSTLTIQRTQQEDSAVYLCASSPNILVTGNTIYFGEGSWLTVV.

DNA of the CDR3: TGTGCCAGCAGCTTAAGTAAGAACAGGGGGCAGGAAGCTTTCTTT. Translation: CASSLSKNRGQEAFF. The J gene is TRBJ1-1, the V gene TRBV7-9, with 9 positions matching TRBD1. V lost 2 bases to trimming and J lost 8 bases; unmatched junction nucleotides: 9. The CDR3 has 15 amino acids. The V gene's germline CDR1 is SEHNR and CDR2 FQNEAQ (reference sequence).

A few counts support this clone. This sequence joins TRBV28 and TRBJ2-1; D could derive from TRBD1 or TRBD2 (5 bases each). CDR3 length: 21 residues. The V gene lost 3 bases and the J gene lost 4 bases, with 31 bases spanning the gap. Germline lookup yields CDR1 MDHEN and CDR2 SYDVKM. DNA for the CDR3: TGTGCCAGCAGTTTTGGGACGGTGCGACCCTCCAAGCGGCTGTCGTACAATGAGCAGTTCTTC. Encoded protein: CASSFGTVRPSKRLSYNEQFF.